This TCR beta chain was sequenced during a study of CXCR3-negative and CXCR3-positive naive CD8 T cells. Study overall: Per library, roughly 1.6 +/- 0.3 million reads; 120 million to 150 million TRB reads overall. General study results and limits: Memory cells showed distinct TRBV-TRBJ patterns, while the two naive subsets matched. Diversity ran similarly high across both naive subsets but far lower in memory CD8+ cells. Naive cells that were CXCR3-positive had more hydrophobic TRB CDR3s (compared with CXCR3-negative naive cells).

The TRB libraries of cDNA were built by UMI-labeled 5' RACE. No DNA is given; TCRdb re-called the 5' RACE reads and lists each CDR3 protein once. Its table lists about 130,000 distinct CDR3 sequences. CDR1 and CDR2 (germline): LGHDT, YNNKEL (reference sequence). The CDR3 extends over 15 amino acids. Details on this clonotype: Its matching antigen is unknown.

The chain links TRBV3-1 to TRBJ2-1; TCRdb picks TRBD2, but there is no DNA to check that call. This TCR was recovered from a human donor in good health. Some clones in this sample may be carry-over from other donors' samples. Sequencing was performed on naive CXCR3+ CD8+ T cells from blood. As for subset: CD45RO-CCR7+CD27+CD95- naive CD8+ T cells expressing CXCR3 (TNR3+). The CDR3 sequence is CASSQESGRLNEQFF.